Sequencing of this TCR beta chain was carried out in a study of CD8 T cells in ankylosing spondylitis. Study-level findings and limits: The study looked at matched synovial fluid samples from ankylosing spondylitis patients. Disease-linked clones were reported to be significantly enriched there.

This clonotype was seen at least ten times. As yet, its antigen is unknown. CDR3 length: 15 residues. Germline CDR1 and CDR2: MGHDK and SYGVNS. V lost 1 base, J lost 0 bases, and 8 bases lay in between. One entry per CDR3 protein, called by TCRdb with MiXCR from the 5' RACE reads. Among some 130,000 distinct CDR3 sequences listed, 6% to 8.5% were seen once. This chain joins TRBV25-1 and TRBJ2-3; D is uncertain. The sample taken for sequencing was blood, either unsorted or a sorted T cell fraction (not recorded which). The sequence was collected from a female donor with ankylosing spondylitis or in good health (not recorded which). The CDR3 DNA follows: TGTGCCAGCAGTGAATTAAAGGAAAGCACAGATACGCAGTATTTT. Its translation is CASSELKESTDTQYF.